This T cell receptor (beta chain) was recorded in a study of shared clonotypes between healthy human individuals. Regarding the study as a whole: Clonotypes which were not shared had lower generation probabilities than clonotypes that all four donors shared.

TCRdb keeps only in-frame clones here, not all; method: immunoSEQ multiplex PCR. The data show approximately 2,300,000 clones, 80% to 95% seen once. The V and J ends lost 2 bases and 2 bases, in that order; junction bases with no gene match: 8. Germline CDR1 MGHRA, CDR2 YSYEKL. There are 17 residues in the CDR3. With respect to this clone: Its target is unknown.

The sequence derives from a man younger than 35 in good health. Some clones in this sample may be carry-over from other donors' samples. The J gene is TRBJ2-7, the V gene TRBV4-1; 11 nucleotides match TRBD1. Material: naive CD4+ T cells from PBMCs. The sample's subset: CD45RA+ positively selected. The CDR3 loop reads CASSQLWWGQGAYEQYF. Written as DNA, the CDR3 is TGCGCCAGCAGCCAACTTTGGTGGGGACAGGGGGCCTACGAGCAGTACTTC.